This T cell receptor beta chain appears in the sequencing data of a study of T cell responses to AZD1222 COVID-19 vaccine (dated by TCRdb to about 2021). With regard to the full study: A total of approximately 240 trial participants underwent TCR sequencing, of whom about 210 had received two doses of AZD1222 and 26 had received two doses of the MenACWY control vaccine. Trial participants were enrolled by age into subgroups of 18-55, 56-69 and 70-plus years, and roughly 150, 30 and 60 TCR-sequenced participants, respectively, were included in these subgroups.

This clone was seen only once. The specificity of this receptor is unknown. Base qualities are missing; no much larger clone stands one base away. The time point label, read with the paper, signifies: baseline before first vaccination. The label giving this sample's treatment or condition can be read as: meningococcal conjugate vaccine given as trial control. Vaccinee samples came from UK trials COV001 and COV002, including a single-blind randomized controlled phase 2/3 trial of AZD1222 (ChAdOx1 nCoV-19) in healthy adults. For TCRbeta chain sequencing, PBMC samples from trial participants were taken at day 0 and at day 28 after the second dose. Beyond this particular receptor, the publication reports: Participants were mostly white British, with more females than males. The authors suggested clonal diversity may have been underestimated. A significant rise in spike-specific TCR breadth and depth was observed after two AZD1222 doses relative to day 0 and relative to MenACWY recipients. No day 14 peak-response samples were available, so repertoires were characterized only after the peak T cell response. Conclusions about previously exposed vaccinees are limited because only a handful of AZD1222 recipients were SARS-CoV-2 seropositive at baseline. Epitopes outside the regions mutated in the B.1.351 and B.1.1.7 variants were reportedly recognized by nearly half of the unique spike-specific TCRs. In the small 56-69-year group, the increase in depth fell short of significance, most likely because of low power. CD4 TCRs associated with the vaccine covered the entire spike protein, and the dominant responses were in regions 160-218 and 743-854.

The CDR3 regions of human TCRbeta chains were subjected to immunosequencing. The study's own analysis went as follows. TCRs in the repertoires were compared against a reference library of SARS-CoV-2-specific TCRs that had been generated with the MIRA antigen-specificity platform. Breadth was defined as the fraction of unique TCRs that were SARS-CoV-2-associated, and depth was defined as the fraction of total T cells that were SARS-CoV-2-associated. Using the MIRA data, each spike-specific TCR was assigned both to the spike region to which the TCR was reactive and to a CD4 or CD8 class. Log10-transformed breadth and depth values were compared by one-way ANOVA with Sidak's multiple comparisons tests. In TCRdb, the immuneACCESS table is reduced to in-frame sequences with V and J assigned. These tables do not hold every clone; where another copy was compared, an unresolved V gene accounts for under half, and the others remain unexplained. The V and J calls and the clone size are those of that table, but D and trimming were determined from the DNA. The sample records more than 140,000 clones, about 91% of which are singletons. About 3.2% of the sample is held by the ten biggest clonotypes.

Trimming takes 8 bases from V and 1 base from J, and the germline ends sit 6 bases apart. The germline V gene sets CDR1 to SGHTA and CDR2 to FQGNSA. The CDR3 runs 12 amino acids, cysteine and phenylalanine included. Of the read, only the CDR3 DNA is kept; its 36 bases are in frame from base 1. This material consisted of peripheral blood, taken on day 0 of MenACWY control vaccination. The receptor was derived from an adult in good health. Recombination linked TRBV7-2 to TRBJ1-3; a confident D gene designation cannot be given. This receptor carries the CDR3 CASRGSGNTIYF. The DNA reads TGTGCCAGCCGAGGGTCTGGAAACACCATATATTTT.